Below, one T cell receptor (beta chain) is given with its context. Its antigen is currently unknown. From germline, CDR1 is SNHLY and CDR2 FYNNEI. V was cut by 8 bases and J by 5 bases, with 15 bases left in between. The CDR3 sequence is 13 residues long. This entry comes from a study of cytomegalovirus exposure and HLA in healthy donors. The table came from immunoSEQ multiplex PCR; TCRdb's copy has only in-frame clones and leaves some out. The sample carries 90,000 to 130,000 clones, over 75% recorded once. Study results and caveats: CMV antigen specificity of a few CMV-associated chains was confirmed in vitro.

This chain connects TRBV2 to TRBJ2-5; D is unresolved. Specimen: PBMCs. The receptor comes from a woman in her 30s in good health and CMV-seropositive. The DNA for the CDR3 is TGTGCCAGCTACCGTTCCCACGGGGAGACCCAGTACTTC. Its protein product is CASYRSHGETQYF.